This passage covers 22 T cell receptor beta chains from one sample sequenced in a study of blood T cell repertoires in COVID-19. Sequenced by immunoSEQ multiplex PCR; TCRdb stores in-frame clones only, minus some. The sample records some 290,000 clones, roughly 86% being singletons. Sequenced material: PBMCs or T cells enriched from blood (not recorded which). These receptors all come from a woman aged 25 to 45 who had recovered from COVID-19.

The chain combines TRBV6-5 with TRBJ2-7; D not resolved. Germline CDR1 and CDR2: MNHEY and SVGAGI. The CDR3 has 13 residues. Trimming removed 6 bases from V and 7 bases from J, with 16 bases in between. The CDR3 coding sequence is TGTGCCAGCAGGTTCGTGGAACTACGAGAGCAGTACTTC. Amino acids: CASRFVELREQYF.

The J gene is TRBJ1-2, the V gene TRBV5-1; 7 nucleotides match TRBD1. The CDR3 loop spans 16 amino acids. Trimming took 2 bases from V and 1 from J; bases not matched to a gene: 8. Germline lookup yields CDR1 SGHRS and CDR2 YFSETQ. The DNA for the CDR3 is TGCGCCAGCAGCTTCGGGACAGTCTCAATTAACTATGGCTACACCTTC. Translating gives CASSFGTVSINYGYTF.

CDR3 residues: CASSRSDRALSYEQYF. The CDR3 DNA is TGCGCCAGCAGCCGATCGGACAGGGCTCTCTCCTACGAGCAGTACTTC. The V gene is TRBV4-1, the J gene TRBJ2-7; 8 bases are a match to TRBD1. This CDR3 is 16 amino acids long. Germline V lookup: CDR1 MGHRA, CDR2 YSYEKL. The trim removed 4 bases at V and 0 bases at J, leaving 8 bases unmatched.

The chain is built from TRBV9 and TRBJ2-1; D perhaps matches TRBD1 (6 bases). V lost 6 bases, J lost 4 bases, and 17 bases lay in between. The length of the CDR3 is 15 residues. Germline V lookup: CDR1 SGDLS, CDR2 YYNGEE. The CDR3 region has the DNA TGTGCCAGCACTTCAGGGGTGGGCAATTACAATGAGCAGTTCTTC. This sequence encodes CASTSGVGNYNEQFF.

The rearrangement links TRBV27 to TRBJ1-3; D is uncertain. The CDR3 runs 14 residues. The V and J ends lost 2 bases and 1 base respectively, with 6 bases between them. The germline CDR1 and CDR2 sequences are MNHEY and SMNVEV (reference sequence). The CDR3 spells CASSLRSSGNTIYF. CDR3 bases: TGTGCCAGCAGTTTACGGTCATCTGGAAACACCATATATTTT.

V usage is TRBV11-2 and J usage is TRBJ1-2; 8 bases are a match to TRBD1. V shed 6 bases and J 3 bases; nucleotides not matched to a gene: 9. Germline values: CDR1 SGHAT, CDR2 FQNNGV. The CDR3 sequence is 15 residues long. The CDR3 region is CASRSRGRDDYGYTF. DNA of the CDR3: TGTGCCAGCAGAAGCAGGGGGCGAGATGACTATGGCTACACCTTC. The full variable domain, with the rest looked up from reference TRBV11-2 and TRBJ1-2, is EAGVAQSPRYKIIEKRQSVAFWCNPISGHATLYWYQQILGQGPKLLIQFQNNGVVDDSQLPKDRFSAERLKGVDSTLKIQPAKLEDSAVYLCASRSRGRDDYGYTFGSGTRLTVV.

The chain joins TRBV28 to TRBJ2-1; D is unclear. Germline V lookup: CDR1 MDHEN, CDR2 SYDVKM. V was trimmed by 1 base and J by 15 bases, leaving 10 bases between them. The CDR3 is 11 amino acids. CDR3 nucleotides: TGTGCCAGCAGTTTATCCAGGAACCGGTTCTTC. Translation: CASSLSRNRFF.

This sequence joins TRBV5-6 and TRBJ1-2; 7 nucleotides match TRBD1. This CDR3 contains 15 residues. CDR1 SGHDT and CDR2 YYEEEE come from the germline V gene. J lost 2 bases, V lost 1 base, and 5 bases had no gene match. The CDR3 DNA follows: TGTGCCAGCAGCTTGACAGGGGCTCGAAACTATGGCTACACCTTC. It yields the protein CASSLTGARNYGYTF.

The chain couples TRBV14 to TRBJ2-2; tentative D call: TRBD2 (5 bases). Germline CDR1 and CDR2: SGHDN and FVKESK. This CDR3 contains 18 residues. Trimming took 1 base from V and 0 from J, leaving 15 bases between them. For the CDR3, the DNA is TGTGCCAGCAGCCAAGGATTGCGTGGGAGCTCGAACACCGGGGAGCTGTTTTTT. It is translated as CASSQGLRGSSNTGELFF.

The V call is TRBV29-1, the J call TRBJ2-2; 14 nucleotides match TRBD2. Germline V gene sequence: CDR1 SQVTM, CDR2 ANQGSEA. This CDR3 region has 18 residues. V trimming: 4 bases; J trimming: 4 bases; junction bases outside the gene matches: 11. CDR3 sequence reads: CSVAYSGLAGVGTGELFF. The CDR3 DNA follows: TGCAGCGTTGCTTACTCGGGACTAGCGGGAGTGGGCACCGGGGAGCTGTTTTTT.

J is TRBJ1-5 and V is TRBV27; TRBD1 matches at 7 bases. The V gene's germline CDR1 is MNHEY and CDR2 SMNVEV (reference sequence). The V gene end was trimmed by 7 bases and the J gene end by 1 base; junction bases not matched to a gene: 19. This CDR3 contains 19 residues. CDR3 in DNA: TGTGCCAGCAACCTCTTCCGAGGAGGGGGCTTCGTGAGCAATCAGCCCCAGCATTTT. Translating it yields CASNLFRGGGFVSNQPQHF.

The rearrangement links TRBV9 to TRBJ1-2; no definite D call. Trimming cost V 0 bases and J 3 bases, with 9 bases left between them. CDR1 and CDR2 (germline): SGDLS, YYNGEE. The CDR3 runs 14 residues. The CDR3 is CASSVAGGYYGYTF. The CDR3 DNA follows: TGTGCCAGCAGCGTAGCTGGCGGATACTATGGCTACACCTTC.

The rearrangement links TRBV10-1 to TRBJ1-1; maybe TRBD1 (5 bases). The CDR3 totals 14 residues. The germline CDR1 and CDR2 sequences are WNHNN and SYGVQD (reference sequence). The ends were cut back, 4 bases at V and 4 bases at J, with 13 bases in the middle. The CDR3 region is CASSGSGMGTEAFF. The CDR3 bases are TGCGCCAGCAGTGGTTCAGGGATGGGCACTGAAGCTTTCTTT.

There are a few counts of this clone. The CDR3 reads CASRGRTGVNEQFF. The DNA for the CDR3 is TGCGCCAGCCGGGGACGAACAGGGGTCAATGAGCAGTTCTTC. This sequence joins TRBV4-1 and TRBJ2-1; 7 bases are a match to TRBD1. J lost 6 bases, V lost 8 bases, and 10 bases had no gene match. This CDR3 has 14 amino acids. Per the germline V gene, CDR1 is MGHRA and CDR2 is YSYEKL.

V and J are TRBV7-9 and TRBJ2-7; possibly TRBD2 for D (7 bases). Trimming cost V 1 base and J 1 base, with 17 bases left between them. This CDR3 spans 17 amino acids. Looked up from germline, CDR1 is SEHNR and CDR2 is FQNEAQ (reference sequence). CDR3 in DNA: TGTGCCAGCAGCTTAGTCGGGGGCGGGAGAGGTTCCTACGAGCAGTACTTC. It translates to CASSLVGGGRGSYEQYF.

This chain joins TRBV4-2 and TRBJ2-1, with no clear D. CDR1 is LGHNA, CDR2 YNFKEQ, per germline. The CDR3 runs to 11 residues. Trimming pared 4 bases from V and 8 bases from J, leaving 6 bases between. The CDR3 sequence: CASSRTYEQFF. The CDR3 nucleotides are TGTGCCAGCAGCCGCACTTATGAGCAGTTCTTC.

The chain links TRBV5-6 to TRBJ2-7; 11 nucleotides line up with TRBD2. The V gene's germline CDR1 is SGHDT and CDR2 YYEEEE. Losses at the gene ends were 2 bases for V and 8 bases for J; bases not matched to a gene: 9. The CDR3 has 15 amino acids. CDR3 sequence: CASSFFNLAGGQQYF. The CDR3 coding sequence is TGTGCCAGCAGCTTCTTCAATCTAGCGGGAGGACAGCAGTACTTC. Using reference TRBV5-6 and TRBJ2-7 for the parts outside the CDR3, the full variable domain is DAGVTQSPTHLIKTRGQQVTLRCSPKSGHDTVSWYQQALGQGPQFIFQYYEEEERQRGNFPDRFSGHQFPNYSSELNVNALLLGDSALYLCASSFFNLAGGQQYFGPGTRLTVT.

The J gene is TRBJ2-7, the V gene TRBV27, with D possibly being TRBD2 (6 bases). The V gene lost 6 bases and the J gene lost 7 bases, with 19 bases spanning the gap. Per germline, CDR1 MNHEY and CDR2 SMNVEV (reference sequence). The CDR3 loop spans 14 amino acids. In DNA, the CDR3 is TGTGCCAGCAGGGAATTGGGGCCGGAGGGGGAGCAGTACTTC. This sequence encodes CASRELGPEGEQYF.

The chain recombines TRBV20-1 with TRBJ1-5, with D perhaps matching TRBD1 (5 bases). The CDR3 is 16 amino acids. Looked up from germline, CDR1 is DFQATT and CDR2 is SNEGSKA (reference sequence). Deletions cut 3 bases from V and 0 bases from J, with 15 bases between. The CDR3 spells CSASPKQESSNQPQHF. The CDR3 DNA follows: TGCAGTGCTAGTCCGAAACAGGAGTCTAGCAATCAGCCCCAGCATTTT.

The chain joins TRBV4-1 to TRBJ2-1; 9 nucleotides agree with TRBD2. The CDR3 totals 16 residues. Germline CDR1 and CDR2: MGHRA and YSYEKL. The V gene end was trimmed by 0 bases and the J gene end by 10 bases; junction bases not matched to a gene: 10. This CDR3 is CASSQDVAGDLREQFF. The CDR3 DNA reads TGCGCCAGCAGCCAAGATGTAGCGGGAGACCTGCGGGAGCAGTTCTTC.

The chain links TRBV7-8 to TRBJ2-3; 8 bases fit TRBD2. CDR3 size: 15 residues. J gave up 2 bases and V 4 bases, and 5 bases lay outside the gene matches. Per germline, CDR1 SGHVS and CDR2 FQNEAQ. The CDR3: CASSSLAGHTDTQYF. DNA for the CDR3: TGTGCCAGCAGCTCGCTAGCGGGCCACACAGATACGCAGTATTTT.

V gene TRBV3-1 (or the pseudogene TRBV3-2) combines with J gene TRBJ1-2; D uncertain. The ends were cut back, 3 bases at V and 1 base at J, with 12 bases in the middle. This CDR3 spans 15 amino acids. The germline CDR1 and CDR2 sequences are LGHDT and YNNKEL (reference sequence). The CDR3 DNA reads as TGTGCCAGCAGCCACCACAGTGGCAGTAACTATGGCTACACCTTC. This encodes CASSHHSGSNYGYTF.